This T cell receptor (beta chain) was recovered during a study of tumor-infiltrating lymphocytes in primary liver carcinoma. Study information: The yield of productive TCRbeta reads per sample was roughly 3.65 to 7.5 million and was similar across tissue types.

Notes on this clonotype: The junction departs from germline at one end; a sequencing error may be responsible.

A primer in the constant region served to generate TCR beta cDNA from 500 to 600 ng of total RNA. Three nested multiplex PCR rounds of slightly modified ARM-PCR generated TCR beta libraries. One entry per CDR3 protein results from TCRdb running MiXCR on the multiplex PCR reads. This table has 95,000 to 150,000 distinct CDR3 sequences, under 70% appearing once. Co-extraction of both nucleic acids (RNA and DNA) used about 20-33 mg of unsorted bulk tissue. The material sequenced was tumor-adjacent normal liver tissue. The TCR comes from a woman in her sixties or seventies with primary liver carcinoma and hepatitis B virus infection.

The CDR3 reads CAWRPDRTSHEQYF. As DNA, the CDR3 is TGTGCTTGGAGGCCTGACCGGACCTCCCACGAGCAGTACTTC. The chain carries TRBV30 and TRBJ2-7, with TRBD2 as a possible D gene (5 bases). The CDR3 is 14 amino acids. Germline assignment: CDR1 GTSNPN and CDR2 SVGIG (reference sequence).